The 15 T cell receptor beta chains presented below share a single source sample, sequenced in a study of T cell repertoires in cytomegalovirus infection. MiXCR, run by TCRdb on the reads, gives a single entry per CDR3 protein. The data show about 250,000 distinct CDR3 sequences, 15% to 20% seen once. The sequenced sample was CD8+ T cells from PBMCs. These receptors came from a human donor in good health (CMV status not recorded). Some clones in this sample may be carry-over from other donors' samples.

There are a few counts of this clonotype. This chain uses TRBV20-1 with TRBJ1-1; D is ambiguous. The CDR3 covers 15 residues. Trimming left V 0 bases short and J 2 bases short, with 13 bases between. Germline V gene data show CDR1 as DFQATT and CDR2 as SNEGSKA (reference sequence). The CDR3 nucleotides read TGCAGTGCTAGAGATTCGTGGGCAGCAAACACTGAAGCTTTCTTT. It encodes CSARDSWAANTEAFF.

The rearrangement uses TRBV12-3 or TRBV12-4 and TRBJ2-7; D call uncertain. With 0 bases removed from V and 6 bases from J, the gap between germline ends came to 9 bases. CDR3 size: 13 residues. CDR3 sequence reads: CASSLAPHTEQYF. DNA for the CDR3: TGTGCCAGCAGTTTAGCGCCCCATACCGAGCAGTACTTC.

This clonotype was detected many times. This chain joins TRBV7-2 and TRBJ2-1, with D maybe TRBD2 (7 bases). The CDR3 runs to 14 residues. V lost 3 bases, J lost 7 bases, and 13 bases lay in between. Germline V gene lookup returns CDR1 SGHTA and CDR2 FQGNSA. The CDR3 DNA reads as TGTGCCAGCAGCTTTGGGGGGGGGCGGAATGAGCAGTTCTTC. It codes for CASSFGGGRNEQFF.

J is TRBJ2-3 and V is TRBV7-9, with TRBD2 identical over 8 bases. CDR3 length: 18 residues. CDR1 SEHNR and CDR2 FQNEAQ come from the germline V gene (reference sequence). With 8 bases clipped from V and 3 bases from J, the junction kept 19 bases outside the gene matches. Written as DNA, the CDR3 is TGTGCCAGCGGAAGCGGGCGGGGACTAGTGAAGATAACAGATACGCAGTATTTT. It specifies CASGSGRGLVKITDTQYF. Using reference TRBV7-9 and TRBJ2-3 for the parts outside the CDR3, the full variable domain is DTGVSQNPRHKITKRGQNVTFRCDPISEHNRLYWYRQTLGQGPEFLTYFQNEAQLEKSRLLSDRFSAERPKGSFSTLEIQRTEQGDSAMYLCASGSGRGLVKITDTQYFGPGTRLTVL.

This clonotype came up a few times. The V call is TRBV7-8, the J call TRBJ1-1; D unclear. Trimming pared 5 bases from V and 8 bases from J, leaving 9 bases between. The CDR3 length is 11 residues. CDR1 is SGHVS, CDR2 FQNEAQ, per germline. CDR3 nucleotides: TGTGCCAGCAGCCGTATAAGGGAAGCTTTCTTT. Its protein is CASSRIREAFF.

This chain links TRBV5-6 with TRBJ1-1; TRBD1 might be the D (5 bases). This CDR3 spans 13 amino acids. Germline V gene lookup returns CDR1 SGHDT and CDR2 YYEEEE. The V and J ends lost 8 bases and 1 base respectively, with 12 bases between them. The CDR3 region is CASGPGQNTEAFF. The CDR3 DNA sequence: TGTGCCAGTGGCCCTGGACAGAACACTGAAGCTTTCTTT.

V usage is TRBV10-3 and J usage is TRBJ2-3; D is perhaps TRBD1 (5 bases). This CDR3 has 13 amino acids. CDR1 is ENHRY and CDR2 is SYGVKD in the germline V gene. V was clipped by 8 bases and J by 3 bases, with 12 bases between them. The CDR3 here is CAIESPGTDTQYF. CDR3 nucleotides: TGTGCCATCGAAAGTCCAGGGACAGATACGCAGTATTTT.

Many counts were recorded for this clonotype. The genes are TRBV7-2 and TRBJ2-3, with 9 bases matching TRBD2. The CDR3 loop spans 16 amino acids. The V and J ends lost 5 bases and 2 bases, in that order; junction bases with no gene match: 8. Germline CDR1 reads SGHTA; CDR2 reads FQGNSA. As DNA, the CDR3 is TGTGCCAGCAGCCCCCGTCTAGCGGGGTCCACAGATACGCAGTATTTT. Protein sequence: CASSPRLAGSTDTQYF.

The genes are TRBV5-6 and TRBJ1-3; D possibly corresponds to TRBD1 (5 bases). Trimming pared 5 bases from V and 1 base from J, leaving 10 bases between. CDR1 and CDR2 (germline): SGHDT, YYEEEE. The CDR3 sequence is 14 residues long. The CDR3 DNA reads TGTGCCAGCAGGCAGGGAAATTCTGGAAACACCATATATTTT. Its protein product is CASRQGNSGNTIYF.

In its sample, this clonotype was seen a few times. This chain joins TRBV27 and TRBJ2-1, with a tentative D call TRBD2 (6 bases). The CDR3 has 16 residues. Germline CDR1 MNHEY, CDR2 SMNVEV (reference sequence). V lost 5 bases and J lost 5, with 19 bases in between. CDR3 nucleotide sequence: TGTGCCAGCAGTGGACTATCGCCCCGGTCGGACAATGAGCAGTTCTTC. Translated, it gives CASSGLSPRSDNEQFF.

This clonotype occurred a few times. The gene calls are TRBV5-6 and TRBJ2-1, with a weak D call TRBD2 (5 bases). The V gene's germline CDR1 is SGHDT and CDR2 YYEEEE. Trimming stripped 0 bases from V and 0 bases from J, with 10 bases between. This CDR3 has 16 residues. CDR3 bases: TGTGCCAGCAGCTTGGAGGTGGGGAGCTCCTACAATGAGCAGTTCTTC. Its protein product is CASSLEVGSSYNEQFF.

The chain couples TRBV14 to TRBJ1-2; 8 bases line up with TRBD1. J lost 6 bases, V lost 1 base, and 10 bases had no gene match. The CDR3 has 16 amino acids. CDR1 is SGHDN, CDR2 FVKESK, per germline. CDR3 protein: CASSQGWTGSTNGYTF. The DNA for the CDR3 is TGTGCCAGCAGCCAAGGTTGGACAGGGAGTACAAATGGCTACACCTTC.

Many counts were recorded for this clonotype. V is TRBV28 and J is TRBJ2-5, with D tentatively TRBD1 (6 bases). The CDR3 spans 13 residues. Per germline, CDR1 MDHEN and CDR2 SYDVKM. V lost 4 bases, J lost 2 bases, and 8 bases lay in between. The CDR3, as DNA: TGTGCCAGCAGTTATCAGGGGCAAGAGACCCAGTACTTC. Residues: CASSYQGQETQYF. Combining the CDR3 with reference TRBV28 and TRBJ2-5 gives the whole variable domain DVKVTQSSRYLVKRTGEKVFLECVQDMDHENMFWYRQDPGLGLRLIYFSYDVKMKEKGDIPEGYSVSREKKERFSLILESASTNQTSMYLCASSYQGQETQYFGPGTRLLVL.

This clonotype appeared a single time. The chain recombines TRBV5-1 with TRBJ2-1, with TRBD1 matching 8 bases. V was pared by 2 bases and J by 6 bases, with 13 bases of the junction left unmatched. The CDR3 is made up of 17 amino acids. Germline V gene sequence: CDR1 SGHRS, CDR2 YFSETQ. The CDR3 DNA sequence: TGCGCCAGCAGCTTATTGCCTCAGGGGGCGCAGGGCAATGAGCAGTTCTTC. Translating it yields CASSLLPQGAQGNEQFF.

The V gene is TRBV6-2 or TRBV6-3, the J gene TRBJ2-5; 11 nucleotides align to TRBD2. CDR3 size: 17 residues. The germline V gene encodes CDR1 MNHEY and CDR2 SVGEGT. V lost 7 bases and J lost 1; bases outside the gene matches: 11. CDR3 nucleotides: TGTGCCAGCACCTACTCTACGACTAGCGGGGCCCAAGAGACCCAGTACTTC. Its translation: CASTYSTTSGAQETQYF.